Listed below are T cell receptor beta chains from one sample, sequenced in a study of blood T cell repertoires in COVID-19. Profiled with immunoSEQ multiplex PCR; TCRdb holds only in-frame clones, not every one. The table lists more than 200,000 clones, more than 70% of them singletons, with 8.2% in the top ten. Sequencing was carried out using peripheral blood. These receptors were taken from a woman in her forties or fifties with acute or convalescent COVID-19. Both conserved end residues are part of each CDR3. Fields, in order: V gene, clone size, J gene, D gene, CDR3 protein, CDR3 DNA. D genes are given only for firm matches. The size entry is marked missing in some rows and otherwise reads once, few, many or a size class.

>TRBV5-6|-|TRBJ1-2|TRBD1
CASRTGTGLTYGYTF
TGTGCCAGCAGGACCGGGACAGGGCTGACCTATGGCTACACCTTC
>TRBV4-1|-|TRBJ2-7|TRBD1
CASSRGTGFSYEQYF
TGCGCCAGCAGCCGCGGGACAGGGTTTTCCTACGAGCAGTACTTC
>TRBV28|few|TRBJ2-5|TRBD2
CASSLQRGVETQYF
TGTGCCAGCAGCCTTCAGCGGGGGGTCGAGACCCAGTACTTC
>TRBV3-1/TRBV3-2|-|TRBJ2-3|TRBD2
CASSLWTSGSTDTQYF
TGTGCCAGCAGCCTTTGGACTAGCGGAAGCACAGATACGCAGTATTTT
>TRBV11-2|-|TRBJ2-7|TRBD2
CASSLTSGRDEQYF
TGTGCCAGCAGCTTAACTAGCGGGAGGGACGAGCAGTACTTC
>TRBV28|-|TRBJ2-5|TRBD2
CASSLLLAGSQETQYF
TGTGCCAGCAGTTTACTGCTAGCGGGATCCCAAGAGACCCAGTACTTC
>TRBV11-2|-|TRBJ2-3|TRBD2
CASSKRSSGLHTDTQYF
TGTGCCAGCAGCAAAAGGTCCTCGGGACTACACACAGATACGCAGTATTTT
>TRBV27|-|TRBJ1-5|TRBD1
CASGDRGGQPQHF
TGTGCCAGCGGGGACAGGGGTGGTCAGCCCCAGCATTTT
>TRBV27|-|TRBJ2-2|-
CASRLGPGRPLANTGELFF
TGTGCCAGCAGACTAGGTCCCGGACGTCCTTTAGCGAACACCGGGGAGCTGTTTTTT
>TRBV24-1|-|TRBJ2-7|-
CATSDPDSYEQYF
TGTGCCACCAGTGACCCCGACAGCTACGAGCAGTACTTC
>TRBV2|-|TRBJ1-6|TRBD1
CARAQGQGVSSPLHF
TGTGCCAGAGCCCAGGGACAGGGAGTAAGCTCACCCCTCCACTTT
>TRBV5-6|-|TRBJ1-1|-
CASSLVFVYGNTEAFF
TGTGCCAGCAGCTTGGTCTTTGTGTACGGGAACACTGAAGCTTTCTTT
>TRBV2|-|TRBJ2-7|-
CASSETVDEQYF
TGTGCCAGCAGTGAAACGGTCGACGAGCAGTACTTC
>TRBV18|-|TRBJ2-7|-
CASSPGQSYEQYF
TGTGCCAGCTCACCTGGACAGTCCTACGAGCAGTACTTC
>TRBV3-1/TRBV3-2|-|TRBJ2-3|-
CASSHREGTQYF
TGTGCCAGCAGCCACAGGGAAGGGACGCAGTATTTT
>TRBV7-7|-|TRBJ2-3|-
CASSLSREHTQYF
TGTGCCAGCAGCCTTTCGAGGGAACATACGCAGTATTTT
>TRBV4-1|-|TRBJ2-7|-
CASSLNGLNPEEQYF
TGCGCCAGCAGCCTCAACGGACTTAACCCAGAAGAGCAGTACTTC
>TRBV11-2|-|TRBJ2-3|-
CASSLYNLNTDTQYF
TGTGCCAGCAGCTTATATAACCTAAACACAGATACGCAGTATTTT
>TRBV5-8|-|TRBJ1-1|-
CASTRLGLGTEAFF
TGTGCCAGCACGCGGCTTGGGTTGGGCACTGAAGCTTTCTTT
>TRBV7-8|-|TRBJ2-2|TRBD2
CASPRTSGANTGELFF
TGTGCCAGCCCCAGGACTAGCGGTGCGAACACCGGGGAGCTGTTTTTT
>TRBV5-1|-|TRBJ1-1|-
CASGPGGGVSTEAFF
TGCGCCAGCGGGCCCGGGGGTGGTGTTAGCACTGAAGCTTTCTTT
>TRBV6-7|once|TRBJ2-1|TRBD2
CASMGTSGEPNEQFF
TGTGCCAGCATGGGAACGAGCGGGGAACCCAATGAGCAGTTCTTC
>TRBV7-9|-|TRBJ2-7|-
CASWSIGRSSYEQYF
TGTGCCAGCTGGTCAATTGGCAGAAGCTCCTACGAGCAGTACTTC
>TRBV24-1|-|TRBJ1-2|-
CATSDPYTYKGIRVANYGYTF
TGTGCCACCAGTGATCCTTATACATATAAGGGGATTCGGGTTGCTAACTATGGCTACACCTTC
>TRBV3-1/TRBV3-2|-|TRBJ1-5|-
CASSQDAYRGGSNQPQHF
TGTGCCAGCAGCCAAGACGCTTACCGGGGAGGGAGCAATCAGCCCCAGCATTTT
>TRBV24-1|-|TRBJ2-3|TRBD1
CATSRQGARTDTQYF
TGTGCCACCAGTCGACAGGGGGCAAGGACAGATACGCAGTATTTT
>TRBV19|-|TRBJ1-1|-
CASIPSPGGYPEAFF
TGTGCCAGTATTCCATCCCCCGGGGGGTACCCTGAAGCTTTCTTT
>TRBV6-5|-|TRBJ1-4|-
CASRRDSQGNEKLFF
TGTGCCAGCAGACGGGACTCTCAAGGGAATGAAAAACTGTTTTTT
>TRBV7-8|-|TRBJ1-1|-
CASSLAGGSTEAFF
TGTGCCAGCAGCTTAGCGGGGGGAAGCACTGAAGCTTTCTTT
>TRBV14|-|TRBJ2-2|-
CASSRTRVTGELFF
TGTGCCAGCAGCCGAACCAGGGTCACCGGGGAGCTGTTTTTT
>TRBV18|-|TRBJ1-1|-
CASSPLRGSGTEAFF
TGTGCCAGCTCACCATTACGGGGTTCGGGGACTGAAGCTTTCTTT
>TRBV2|many|TRBJ2-7|-
CASSQGVYEQYF
TGTGCCAGCAGCCAGGGCGTGTACGAGCAGTACTTC
>TRBV28|-|TRBJ2-6|-
CASSSPASADSGANVLTF
TGTGCCAGCAGTTCCCCAGCTAGCGCCGACTCTGGGGCCAACGTCCTGACTTTC
>TRBV11-2|-|TRBJ2-5|-
CASSTQDSVGETQYF
TGTGCCAGCAGCACGCAGGACAGCGTGGGAGAGACCCAGTACTTC
>TRBV19|few|TRBJ1-4|-
CASMGAAEKLFF
TGTGCCAGTATGGGGGCGGCTGAAAAACTGTTTTTT
>TRBV19|-|TRBJ1-1|TRBD1
CASSISPQGETEAFF
TGTGCCAGTAGTATATCCCCCCAGGGGGAGACTGAAGCTTTCTTT
>TRBV3-1/TRBV3-2|-|TRBJ2-3|TRBD2
CASSQGSPWSSGAMGDTQYF
TGTGCCAGCAGCCAAGGAAGCCCCTGGTCCAGCGGGGCTATGGGAGATACGCAGTATTTT
>TRBV5-6|-|TRBJ1-1|-
CASSLPMNTEAFF
TGTGCCAGCAGCTTGCCTATGAACACTGAAGCTTTCTTT
>TRBV12-5|-|TRBJ2-5|-
CASGLVGRGARQETQYF
TGTGCTAGTGGTTTGGTGGGCCGGGGGGCCCGTCAAGAGACCCAGTACTTC